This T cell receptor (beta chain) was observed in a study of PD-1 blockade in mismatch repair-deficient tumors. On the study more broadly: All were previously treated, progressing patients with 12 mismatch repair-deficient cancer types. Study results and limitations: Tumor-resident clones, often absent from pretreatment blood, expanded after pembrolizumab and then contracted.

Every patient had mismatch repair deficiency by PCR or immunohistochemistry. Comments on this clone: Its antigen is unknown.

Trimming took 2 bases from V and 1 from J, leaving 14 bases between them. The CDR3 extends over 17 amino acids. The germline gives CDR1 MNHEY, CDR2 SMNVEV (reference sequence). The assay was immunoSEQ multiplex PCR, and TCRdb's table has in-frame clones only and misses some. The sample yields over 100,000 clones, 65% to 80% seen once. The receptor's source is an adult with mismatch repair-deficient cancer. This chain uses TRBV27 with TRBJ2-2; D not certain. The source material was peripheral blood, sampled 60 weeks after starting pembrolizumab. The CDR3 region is CASSLSRFSMNTGELFF. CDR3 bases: TGTGCCAGCAGTTTAAGTCGGTTTTCCATGAACACCGGGGAGCTGTTTTTT.